The TCR beta chain described here comes from a study of PD-L1 blockade in urothelial cancer. Study overall: At 6 weeks and at 3 weeks (second dose) after treatment start, blood was analyzed. The median T cell count in blood samples was about 140,000.

The time point denotes: peripheral blood 6 weeks after treatment start. The patients had locally advanced or metastatic urothelial carcinoma. The CDR3 extends over 13 amino acids. V lost 3 bases, J lost 13 bases, and 13 bases lay in between. Germline CDR1 and CDR2: MDHEN and SYDVKM. The data were produced by immunoSEQ multiplex PCR, yet TCRdb's version contains in-frame clones alone and is incomplete. Among roughly 120,000 clones listed, about 89% were seen once. Turning to this clone: What it binds is unknown.

Broader study findings: Below-median TCR clonality that was measured in pretreatment blood predicted better survival.

The chain uses TRBV28 and TRBJ1-6, with no clear D. This clonotype was sampled from a man aged 55 to 70 with urothelial cancer. The sample consisted of PBMCs, taken around atezolizumab (anti-PD-L1) treatment. The CDR3: CASSFAGGKPLHF. CDR3 coding DNA: TGTGCCAGCAGTTTCGCGGGAGGAAAGCCCCTCCACTTT. The whole variable domain, filled in from reference TRBV28 and TRBJ1-6, reads DVKVTQSSRYLVKRTGEKVFLECVQDMDHENMFWYRQDPGLGLRLIYFSYDVKMKEKGDIPEGYSVSREKKERFSLILESASTNQTSMYLCASSFAGGKPLHFGNGTRLTVT.